This TCR beta chain was identified in a study of T cells after yellow fever vaccination. Study-level points and caveats: Primary-vaccination clones mostly resurfaced post-booster (96% CD4, 85% to 90% CD8). A limited proportion of clonotypes was detected within both the CD4 and CD8 compartments.

TCR cDNA, made by 5'RACE template switching, carried an added universal primer site and UMIs. TCRdb ran MiXCR on the 5' RACE reads and lists one entry per CDR3 protein. The data hold 200,000 to 300,000 distinct CDR3 sequences, with approximately 6.8% observed a single time. In germline, CDR1 is SGHRS, CDR2 YFSETQ. This CDR3 has 14 amino acids. V lost 4 bases and J 0 bases, leaving 10 bases between the germline ends. This clonotype was seen repeatedly, ten times or more. As yet, its antigen is unknown. The sample was CD4+ T cells sorted from PBMCs, taken on the day of the yellow fever booster vaccination. The chain couples TRBV5-1 to TRBJ2-5; D perhaps matches TRBD2 (5 bases). The TCR originated in a young man who received the YFV17D yellow fever vaccine. The CDR3 is CASSPLLDQETQYF. The CDR3 DNA reads TGCGCCAGCAGCCCGTTACTAGACCAAGAGACCCAGTACTTC.